This T cell receptor beta chain stems from a study of cytotoxic CD8 clonotypes in ibrutinib-treated CLL. Study-wide background: Complete response was seen in 2 patients and partial in some 24; some 12 progressed and roughly 14 stayed remitted after a median roughly 70 months.

A single count supports this clone. Its specificity is not known. Profiling relied on immunoSEQ multiplex PCR, and the TCRdb table lists in-frame clones only, not all of them. The sample records 40,000 or so clones, 50% to 80% being singletons. General study findings and limits: Upon ibrutinib response clonality rose, and upon progression it fell back toward baseline.

V lost 1 base and J lost 6, with 11 bases in between. Germline CDR1 SGHDT, CDR2 YYEEEE. The CDR3 contains 14 residues. TCR beta library input comprised roughly 1.8 micrograms of genomic DNA from cryopreserved PBMCs. The clonotype was recovered from a human donor with chronic lymphocytic leukemia. The chain employs TRBV5-6 and TRBJ2-4; the D call may be TRBD1 or TRBD2 (6 bases each). This specimen consisted of PBMCs, obtained after 24 months of ibrutinib treatment. The CDR3 loop reads CASSLSGGGNIQYF. In DNA form, the CDR3 reads TGTGCCAGCAGCTTGAGTGGAGGGGGAAACATTCAGTACTTC.